Included here is one T cell receptor (beta chain) sequence, with context. Its target antigen remains unknown. No qualities accompany the bases; no much larger clone lies one base away. Collaborating institutions collected whole blood in K2EDTA tubes following their own protocols. For TCRbeta analysis, collaborators shipped samples in one of three forms: frozen whole blood, isolated PBMCs, or DNA extracted from either of those sample types. The germline V gene gives CDR1 as KGHSH and CDR2 as LQKENI. The CDR3, from cysteine to phenylalanine, totals 16 residues. Only the CDR3 region is kept as DNA, spanning 48 bases read in frame from base 1. Clipping removes 0 bases from V and 7 bases from J, with 11 as the unmatched junction base count. This entry belongs to a study of blood T cell repertoires in COVID-19 (dated by TCRdb to 2019 to 2021). Regarding the complete study: Collaborator samples came from the United States, Italy and Spain and covered acute and convalescent phases of COVID-19. The material from the prospective study consisted of cDNA or gDNA derived from T cells, B-cell-depleted T cells, or PBMCs. Deeply sampled blood TCRbeta repertoires from subjects exposed to, actively infected with, or recovered from COVID-19 were included in the dataset. The repertoires were made available in a free public database intended to serve as a resource for research on the immune response to SARS-CoV-2. Samples came from the ongoing ImmuneRACE study (first 160 participants) plus 1,254 subjects from 6 global collaborators. Nearly every sample came with metadata listing a de-identified subject ID, COVID-19 status, age in years and sex. Where available, HLA class I and class II types were obtained from metadata supplied by the sample provider rather than from assay-based typing. The full study reports these points: How much clinical and demographic metadata was included differed by source and by participant, and the metadata was provided uncurated.

TCRbeta CDR3 regions were amplified from genomic DNA by means of the immunoSEQ Assay, a bias-controlled multiplex PCR. As for how the authors treated the data: Within the assay, amplification of reference gene primers was used to estimate how many nucleated cells each sample contained. Sequence reads were collapsed and filtered to measure the absolute abundance of every unique TCRbeta CDR3 rearrangement. Productive Simpson clonality was computed per sample as the square root of Simpson's diversity index over productive rearrangements. Here the immuneACCESS table is served through TCRdb, limited to in-frame sequences with V and J called. Missing clones are a known gap in these copies; in checked studies unresolved V genes cover under half, and the rest lacks a known reason. The V and J calls and clone size are taken from that table; D and trimming were inferred from the DNA. The sample table lists over 130,000 clones, roughly four fifths of them with a count of one. The ten largest clones capture 4% of the sample.

The specimen was peripheral blood. The receptor comes from a woman between 55 and 75 years old with acute or convalescent COVID-19. Rearrangement joined TRBV18 to TRBJ1-2; 7 middle bases align to TRBD1. The sequenced DNA is TGTGCCAGCTCACCACCGATGGGACAGTCATTTCGTGGCTACACCTTC. The translation is CASSPPMGQSFRGYTF.